What follows are 25 T cell receptor beta chains derived from one specimen sequenced in a study of shared clonotypes between healthy human individuals. Using immunoSEQ multiplex PCR, the repertoire was profiled, and TCRdb retains in-frame clones only, with some absent. The sample contains about 2 million clones, 90% to 95% of which appear only once. Source material: naive CD4+ T cells sorted from blood. Subset defined: CD45RA+ positively selected. All receptors derive from a young man in good health.

This chain uses TRBV6-1 with TRBJ2-2; 8 bases align to TRBD2. The germline V gene encodes CDR1 MNHNS and CDR2 SASEGT. V dropped 4 bases and J dropped 4; count of bases not matched to a gene: 8. The CDR3 consists of 16 residues. Written as DNA, the CDR3 is TGTGCCAGCAGTGTTTTCGCGGGGGGACTCACCGGGGAGCTGTTTTTT. It is translated as CASSVFAGGLTGELFF.

The gene calls are TRBV6-6 and TRBJ1-5, with unresolved D. The CDR3 length is 15 residues. Germline CDR1 is MNHNY and CDR2 is SVGAGI (reference sequence). The V end lost 5 bases, the J end lost 2 bases, and 13 bases lay between the germline ends. The CDR3 reads CASSLTTGGNQPQHF. DNA for the CDR3: TGTGCCAGCAGTCTGACCACGGGAGGCAATCAGCCCCAGCATTTT.

This sequence joins TRBV7-9 and TRBJ2-7, with TRBD2 matching 8 bases. There are 16 residues in the CDR3. CDR1 is SEHNR, CDR2 FQNEAQ, per germline (reference sequence). J was trimmed by 0 bases and V by 2 bases; bases with no gene match: 6. The CDR3 reads CASSLIISGNSYEQYF. The CDR3 DNA reads as TGTGCCAGCAGCTTAATTATTAGCGGGAACTCCTACGAGCAGTACTTC.

The rearrangement links TRBV7-2 to TRBJ2-5; 8 bases align to TRBD1. CDR3 length: 14 amino acids. Germline CDR1 SGHTA, CDR2 FQGNSA. V shed 5 bases and J 5 bases; nucleotides not matched to a gene: 7. The chain's CDR3 is CASSVGRGQETQYF. CDR3 sequence (DNA): TGTGCCAGCAGCGTTGGCAGGGGGCAGGAGACCCAGTACTTC.

This chain connects TRBV2 to TRBJ2-1, with a weak D call TRBD1 (6 bases). Trimming cost V 4 bases and J 10 bases, with 14 bases left between them. This CDR3 is 13 amino acids long. Germline V gives CDR1 SNHLY, CDR2 FYNNEI. CDR3 sequence reads: CASSVAGAGEQFF. As DNA, the CDR3 is TGTGCCAGCAGTGTCGCAGGGGCGGGCGAGCAGTTCTTC.

About this clone itself: The same CDR3 can be traced to other DNA sequences in this sample. V gene TRBV6-1 combines with J gene TRBJ1-6; D call uncertain. The CDR3 has 15 amino acids. V lost 7 bases to trimming and J lost 0 bases, with 10 bases between them. Germline assignment: CDR1 MNHNS and CDR2 SASEGT. CDR3: CASTAGSSYNSPLHF. Written as DNA, the CDR3 is TGTGCCAGCACCGCGGGGAGCTCCTATAATTCACCCCTCCACTTT.

The V call is TRBV10-2, the J call TRBJ2-2, with TRBD2 as a possible D gene (6 bases). Germline CDR1 is WSHSY and CDR2 is SAAADI. V was pared by 5 bases and J by 1 base, with 11 bases between. The CDR3 is 15 residues long. As DNA, the CDR3 is TGCGCCAGCAGTCGGGGGATTCTGAACACCGGGGAGCTGTTTTTT. This sequence encodes CASSRGILNTGELFF.

The rearrangement uses TRBV5-1 and TRBJ1-1, with TRBD1 matching 10 bases. The V gene end was trimmed by 5 bases and the J gene end by 10 bases; junction bases not matched to a gene: 8. The CDR3 extends over 13 amino acids. Germline V gives CDR1 SGHRS, CDR2 YFSETQ. CDR3 sequence (DNA): TGCGCCAGCAGGGAAGGGACAGGGGATAGAGCTTTCTTT. Amino acid sequence: CASREGTGDRAFF.

This clone has ten or more counts. This specimen includes other DNA sequences encoding the same CDR3. V is TRBV9 and J is TRBJ2-5; D not certain. CDR1 SGDLS and CDR2 YYNGEE come from the germline V gene. This CDR3 contains 14 residues. Trimming stripped 0 bases from V and 0 bases from J, with 6 bases between. CDR3: CASSVAGNQETQYF. In DNA, the CDR3 is TGTGCCAGCAGCGTAGCTGGGAACCAAGAGACCCAGTACTTC.

V and J are TRBV6-4 and TRBJ2-1, with D unclear. The ends were cut back, 3 bases at V and 5 bases at J, with 8 bases in the middle. The germline V gene encodes CDR1 MRHNA and CDR2 SNTAGT. The CDR3 contains 13 residues. CDR3 amino acids: CASSEHLHNEQFF. The CDR3 DNA reads as TGTGCCAGCAGTGAGCACTTACACAATGAGCAGTTCTTC.

The CDR3 region is CASKQPAGNTIYF. The CDR3 DNA sequence: TGTGCCAGCAAGCAACCCGCTGGAAACACCATATATTTT. This chain links TRBV6-5 with TRBJ1-3; D ambiguous. This CDR3 has 13 amino acids. The V end lost 7 bases, the J end lost 2 bases, and 9 bases lay between the germline ends. Germline V lookup: CDR1 MNHEY, CDR2 SVGAGI.

As concerns this clone: In the same sample, other DNA sequences code for this CDR3. The chain carries TRBV5-4 and TRBJ2-5, with D perhaps given as TRBD1 or TRBD2 (5 bases each). This CDR3 comprises 13 residues. V shed 2 bases and J shed 4 bases, with 9 bases lying between them. Germline V gene data show CDR1 as SGHNT and CDR2 as YYREEE (reference sequence). This CDR3 is CASSFGGRETQYF. The CDR3 DNA reads as TGTGCCAGCAGCTTTGGGGGTCGAGAGACCCAGTACTTC.

The chain employs TRBV2 and TRBJ2-2, with no clear D. CDR1 is SNHLY, CDR2 FYNNEI, per germline. This CDR3 comprises 13 residues. Trimming left V 6 bases short and J 5 bases short, with 10 bases between. The CDR3 here is CASRDLETGELFF. CDR3 bases: TGTGCCAGCAGGGACCTCGAGACCGGGGAGCTGTTTTTT.

V usage is TRBV11-2 and J usage is TRBJ2-5; D is unresolved. The assigned J gene may be wrong: the sequence end matches TRBJ2-7 better. This CDR3 comprises 12 residues. In germline, CDR1 is SGHAT, CDR2 FQNNGV. The CDR3, as DNA: TGTGCCAGCAGCCTAGTCGGCTACGAGCAGTACTTC. Amino acids: CASSLVGYEQYF.

V is TRBV5-1 and J is TRBJ2-2; 7 bases are shared with TRBD1. This CDR3 has 15 residues. V shed 5 bases and J 4 bases; nucleotides not matched to a gene: 8. Germline CDR1 is SGHRS and CDR2 is YFSETQ. CDR3 in DNA: TGCGCCAGCAGGATGACAGGGCTGGTCACCGGGGAGCTGTTTTTT. Its protein is CASRMTGLVTGELFF.

Concerning this clone itself: The same CDR3 is also encoded by other DNA sequences in this sample. The genes are TRBV10-1 and TRBJ1-1; D is unresolved. The V gene's germline CDR1 is WNHNN and CDR2 SYGVQD (reference sequence). The CDR3 loop spans 14 amino acids. Trimming took 0 bases from V and 1 from J, leaving 6 bases between them. CDR3 region: CASSESTGNTEAFF. The CDR3 region has the DNA TGCGCCAGCAGTGAGTCGACGGGGAACACTGAAGCTTTCTTT.

The chain joins TRBV6-6 to TRBJ1-6; a possible D gene is TRBD1 (5 bases). V was cut by 4 bases and J by 10 bases, with 11 bases left in between. This CDR3 comprises 13 residues. Germline assignment: CDR1 MNHNY and CDR2 SVGAGI (reference sequence). The DNA of the CDR3 is TGTGCCAGCAGTTTAGGGGACTCATCACCCCTCCACTTT. Encoded protein: CASSLGDSSPLHF.

This chain uses TRBV11-2 with TRBJ2-3; D is possibly TRBD2 (6 bases). V shed 6 bases and J shed 2 bases, with 12 bases lying between them. The CDR3 totals 14 residues. CDR1 is SGHAT and CDR2 is FQNNGV in the germline V gene. The CDR3 is CASRGGNATDTQYF. CDR3 nucleotide sequence: TGTGCCAGCAGGGGAGGCAACGCCACAGATACGCAGTATTTT.

This clone has a handful of counts. This CDR3 is also generated by other DNA sequences in the sample. This rearrangement joins TRBV11-2 to TRBJ2-3, with D unresolved. V lost 3 bases and J lost 0, with 1 base in between. Germline CDR1 SGHAT, CDR2 FQNNGV. The CDR3 is 12 residues long. The CDR3 spells CASSFSTDTQYF. The CDR3 region has the DNA TGTGCCAGCAGCTTTAGCACAGATACGCAGTATTTT.

This clone has a single count. V gene TRBV27 combines with J gene TRBJ2-7, with 10 bases fitting TRBD1. Germline-derived CDR1 and CDR2 are MNHEY and SMNVEV (reference sequence). Trimming at V came to 5 bases and at J to 0 bases, leaving 7 bases not matched to a gene. The CDR3 has 16 amino acids. The CDR3 spells CASSRADRGPSYEQYF. The DNA of the CDR3 is TGTGCCAGCAGTCGCGCCGACAGGGGGCCCTCCTACGAGCAGTACTTC.

CDR3 region: CASSPGAASNEKLFF. In DNA, the CDR3 is TGCGCCAGCAGCCCCGGGGCGGCGTCTAATGAAAAACTGTTTTTT. The chain links TRBV5-1 to TRBJ1-4; tentatively, D is TRBD1 (5 bases). Germline CDR1 reads SGHRS; CDR2 reads YFSETQ. The CDR3 loop spans 15 amino acids. V shed 4 bases and J shed 3 bases, with 13 bases lying between them.

Worth noting for this clone: The germline gene is not matched at one end of the junction; a read error may be the cause. The chain joins TRBV7-7 to TRBJ2-2; D is unclear. Germline V gene lookup returns CDR1 SSHAT and CDR2 FNYEAQ (reference sequence). This CDR3 comprises 14 residues. CDR3 nucleotides: TGTGCTAGCAGACGAGATACCAACACCGGGGAGCTGTTTTTT. Protein product: CASRRDTNTGELFF. Full variable domain (rest looked up from reference TRBV7-7 and TRBJ2-2): GAGVSQSPRYKVTKRGQDVTLRCDPISSHATLYWYQQALGQGPEFLTYFNYEAQPDKSGLPSDRFSAERPEGSISTLTIQRTEQRDSAMYRCASRRDTNTGELFFGEGSRLTVL.

Only a few counts were recorded for this clone. The chain is built from TRBV18 and TRBJ1-2; D gene ambiguous. Looked up from germline, CDR1 is KGHSH and CDR2 is LQKENI. V gave up 2 bases and J gave up 4 bases, with 11 bases separating them. The CDR3 covers 14 residues. CDR3 nucleotides: TGTGCCAGCTCACCAGTAGGTGGGAGCTATGGCTACACCTTC. This sequence encodes CASSPVGGSYGYTF. Variable domain in full (rest from reference TRBV18 and TRBJ1-2): NAGVMQNPRHLVRRRGQEARLRCSPMKGHSHVYWYRQLPEEGLKFMVYLQKENIIDESGMPKERFSAEFPKEGPSILRIQQVVRGDSAAYFCASSPVGGSYGYTFGSGTRLTVV.

The CDR3 sequence is CASSQIPGQGRPFYGYTF. CDR3 nucleotide sequence: TGTGCCAGCAGCCAGATTCCGGGACAGGGACGTCCTTTCTATGGCTACACCTTC. The rearrangement joins TRBV14 to TRBJ1-2; 9 nucleotides match TRBD1. The CDR3 has 18 amino acids. Trimming cost V 3 bases and J 4 bases; bases outside gene matches: 15. Germline V gene data show CDR1 as SGHDN and CDR2 as FVKESK.

The chain combines TRBV5-4 with TRBJ2-3; D gene ambiguous. The germline gives CDR1 SGHNT, CDR2 YYREEE (reference sequence). The CDR3 sequence is 14 residues long. V lost 0 bases to trimming and J lost 2 bases, with 7 bases between them. CDR3 loop: CASSLAHITDTQYF. The CDR3 DNA sequence: TGTGCCAGCAGCTTGGCCCATATCACAGATACGCAGTATTTT.